These T cell receptor beta chains were read from a single sample in a study of blood T cell repertoires in COVID-19. Produced via immunoSEQ multiplex PCR; TCRdb's table is partial and in-frame only. Here the sample spans fewer than 70,000 clones, approximately 79% being singletons. The sequenced material came from peripheral blood. The receptors were sampled from a human donor in a cohort sampled during active COVID-19. Both conserved end residues are part of each CDR3. The order of the fields is J gene, D gene, V gene, clone size, CDR3 protein, CDR3 DNA. A D gene is named only where the DNA matches it firmly. Size values are once, few and many counts, or a class for expanded clones, and some rows have none.

>TRBJ1-2|TRBD1|TRBV28|once
CASSPYRGLNYGYTF
TGTGCCAGCAGTCCTTACAGGGGCCTTAACTATGGCTACACCTTC
>TRBJ2-1|-|TRBV4-2|-
CASSVDSGNEQFF
TGTGCCAGCAGCGTCGACTCGGGGAATGAGCAGTTCTTC
>TRBJ1-2|-|TRBV19|-
CASKGPGDRGYTF
TGTGCCAGTAAGGGCCCAGGGGATCGTGGCTACACCTTC
>TRBJ1-1|-|TRBV7-2|-
CASSRQALNTEAFF
TGTGCCAGCAGTAGACAGGCTTTGAACACTGAAGCTTTCTTT
>TRBJ1-1|-|TRBV11-2|-
CASSNRDREDTEAFF
TGTGCCAGCAGTAACCGGGATCGAGAGGACACTGAAGCTTTCTTT
>TRBJ2-1|-|TRBV7-2|-
CASSYGGEQFF
TGTGCCAGCTCCTACGGCGGTGAGCAGTTCTTC
>TRBJ1-6|-|TRBV6-5|-
CASSYGQSSYNSPLHF
TGTGCCAGCAGTTATGGGCAGAGCTCCTATAATTCACCCCTCCACTTT
>TRBJ2-7|-|TRBV5-6|-
CASSYPGLSYEQYF
TGTGCCAGCAGCTATCCGGGACTTTCCTACGAGCAGTACTTC
>TRBJ1-1|-|TRBV30|-
CAWSNRALQEAFF
TGTGCCTGGAGTAACAGGGCGCTACAAGAAGCTTTCTTT
>TRBJ2-1|TRBD1|TRBV7-9|-
CASSLRTGLYNEQFF
TGTGCCAGCAGCTTAAGGACAGGGCTGTACAATGAGCAGTTCTTC
>TRBJ2-5|TRBD2|TRBV28|-
CASSSRLAGEGTQYF
TGTGCCAGCAGTTCCCGACTAGCGGGAGAGGGGACCCAGTACTTC
>TRBJ2-3|-|TRBV4-3|-
CASSQGSRSAADTQYF
TGCGCCAGCAGCCAAGGGAGTAGAAGCGCCGCAGATACGCAGTATTTT
>TRBJ2-1|TRBD2|TRBV2|-
CASIKTSGGTNSYNEQFF
TGTGCCAGCATAAAGACTAGCGGGGGAACCAACTCCTACAATGAGCAGTTCTTC
>TRBJ2-2|TRBD1|TRBV29-1|few
CSVKGTGNGELFF
TGCAGCGTAAAAGGGACAGGTAACGGGGAGCTGTTTTTT
>TRBJ1-1|TRBD1|TRBV18|-
CASSLNQGANTEAFF
TGTGCCAGCTCTCTAAACCAGGGGGCGAACACTGAAGCTTTCTTT
>TRBJ1-1|TRBD1|TRBV15|-
CATNPGQGVMNTEAFF
TGTGCCACTAACCCGGGACAGGGGGTGATGAACACTGAAGCTTTCTTT
>TRBJ1-2|TRBD1|TRBV4-1|-
CASSLSTGDYGYTF
TGCGCCAGCAGCCTATCGACAGGGGACTATGGCTACACCTTC
>TRBJ2-1|-|TRBV19|-
CASSISAVHEQFF
TGTGCCAGTAGTATAAGTGCAGTCCATGAGCAGTTCTTC
>TRBJ2-3|-|TRBV27|-
CASSSTAATDTQYF
TGTGCCAGCAGTTCGACTGCCGCCACAGATACGCAGTATTTT
>TRBJ1-5|-|TRBV19|few
CASSIDFQPYYNQPQHF
TGTGCCAGTAGTATAGATTTCCAGCCTTACTACAATCAGCCCCAGCATTTT
>TRBJ1-2|TRBD1|TRBV7-2|-
CASSLVGGGASGNYGYTF
TGTGCCAGCAGCTTAGTAGGAGGGGGCGCGTCGGGTAACTATGGCTACACCTTC
>TRBJ2-3|TRBD2|TRBV4-3|-
CASSQARGAGDTQYF
TGCGCCAGCAGCCAAGCGCGGGGGGCAGGGGATACGCAGTATTTT
>TRBJ2-1|-|TRBV3-1/TRBV3-2|-
CASSQITPKCGNEQFF
TGTGCCAGCAGCCAGATAACACCCAAATGCGGGAATGAGCAGTTCTTC
>TRBJ2-7|TRBD2|TRBV7-9|-
CASSLERTRGFEQYF
TGTGCCAGCAGCTTAGAGAGGACTAGAGGCTTCGAGCAGTACTTC
>TRBJ1-6|-|TRBV25-1|-
CASSEVQGNSPLHF
TGTGCCAGCAGTGAAGTACAGGGCAATTCACCCCTCCACTTT
>TRBJ2-7|TRBD1|TRBV4-2|-
CASSQGQGALSYEQYF
TGTGCCAGCAGCCAAGGACAGGGCGCGCTCTCCTACGAGCAGTACTTC
>TRBJ2-3|TRBD2|TRBV29-1|-
CSVPGGAGGGVDTQYF
TGCAGCGTCCCCGGGGGAGCGGGGGGTGGGGTAGATACGCAGTATTTT
>TRBJ2-1|-|TRBV12-3/TRBV12-4|-
CASSLVSAAAKFF
TGTGCCAGCAGTTTGGTGAGCGCTGCGGCGAAGTTCTTC
>TRBJ2-3|-|TRBV30|-
CAVGVGAVNTQYF
TGTGCCGTTGGGGTAGGGGCGGTGAATACGCAGTATTTT
>TRBJ1-2|-|TRBV7-2|medium-sized
CASSTPGGFWGYTF
TGTGCCAGCAGCACCCCCGGGGGGTTTTGGGGCTACACCTTC